This is a list of T cell receptor beta chains from one sample in a study of T cells in Graves' hyperthyroidism and ophthalmopathy. MiXCR, run by TCRdb on the multiplex PCR reads, gives a single entry per CDR3 protein. The profile shows a few hundred thousand distinct CDR3 sequences, 15% to 20% of them singletons. Input material: blood. All receptors come from a young woman with Graves' hyperthyroidism. The CDR3 runs from the conserved cysteine through the conserved F or W. Each record gives: D gene, clone size, V gene, J gene, CDR3 DNA, CDR3 protein. The D gene is left open where the match is weak. Only part of the rows carry a size: once, few, many, or a class if the clone is expanded.

>TRBD2|few|TRBV5-5|TRBJ2-5
TGTGCCAGCAGCTGGTCTAGCGGGGGTAGTGAGACCCAGTACTTC
CASSWSSGGSETQYF
>.|many|TRBV28|TRBJ1-2
TGTGCCAGCAGGGTTGCAGGCATCTATGGCTACACCTTC
CASRVAGIYGYTF
>.|many|TRBV20-1|TRBJ1-1
TGCAGTGCTAGAGATCATCGAGCGACTGAAGCTTTCTTT
CSARDHRATEAFF
>TRBD2|many|TRBV20-1|TRBJ2-5
TGCAGTGCTAGAGCAGGGACCATATGGGCGGGGGCCCAGTACTTC
CSARAGTIWAGAQYF
>.|many|TRBV27|TRBJ1-5
TGTGCCAGCAGTTTCGCAGGGTACGGGCAGCCCCAGCATTTT
CASSFAGYGQPQHF
>.|many|TRBV20-1|TRBJ1-1
TGCAGTCCATCCCGGGGTGTGAACACTGAAGCTTTCTTT
CSPSRGVNTEAFF
>.|many|TRBV3-1|TRBJ1-1
TGTGCCAGCAGCCTCCGGGGGGATTTGGTGAACACTGAAGCTTTCTTT
CASSLRGDLVNTEAFF
>TRBD1|many|TRBV30|TRBJ2-4
TGTGCCTGGAGTTATCAGGGGGTACACATTCAGTACTTC
CAWSYQGVHIQYF
>TRBD1|many|TRBV7-2|TRBJ2-5
TGTGCCAGCAGCTTAGTGGCAGGGGGTCAGGAGACCCAGTACTTC
CASSLVAGGQETQYF
>TRBD1|many|TRBV24-1|TRBJ1-1
TGTGCCACCTCTGACAGGGGAAGGGTAGAAGCTTTCTTT
CATSDRGRVEAFF
>.|few|TRBV29-1|TRBJ1-1
TGCAGCGGGGGGGCGATCGGGATGAACACTGAAGCTTTCTTT
CSGGAIGMNTEAFF
>TRBD1|many|TRBV20-1|TRBJ1-1
TGCAGTGCTAGACAGATCAGGGGGGGAATGAACACTGAAGCTTTCTTT
CSARQIRGGMNTEAFF
>.|many|TRBV9|TRBJ1-1
TGTGCCAGCAGCGTAACGGGGGGCTGGACTGAAGCTTTCTTT
CASSVTGGWTEAFF
>.|once|TRBV28|TRBJ1-5
TGTGCCAGCAGTCCGGGGTTTTGGCCCCAGCATTTT
CASSPGFWPQHF
>.|many|TRBV15|TRBJ2-7
TGTGCCACCAGCAGAGATCACGGGGAGCAGTACTTC
CATSRDHGEQYF
>.|.|TRBV4-2|TRBJ2-7
TGTGCCAGCAGCCAAGAATTGGGTGCCTACGAGCAGTACTTC
CASSQELGAYEQYF
>.|many|TRBV11-2|TRBJ1-3
TGTGCCAGCAGCTTACAGGCGAGAGCAAACACCATATATTTT
CASSLQARANTIYF
>.|many|TRBV5-1|TRBJ1-1
TGCGCCAGCAGCTCCCAGGGCTTGGGCACTGAAGCTTTCTTT
CASSSQGLGTEAFF
>TRBD1|.|TRBV6-2/TRBV6-3|TRBJ1-1
TGTGCCAGCAACTATGGACAGGGTGGCTTCACTGAAGCTTTCTTT
CASNYGQGGFTEAFF
>TRBD2|many|TRBV6-5|TRBJ2-5
TGTGCCAGCAGCACAACTAGCGGGGGGAGGGAGACCCAGTACTTC
CASSTTSGGRETQYF
>.|.|TRBV6-1|TRBJ2-3
TGTGCCAGCAGGGCCGGGACATTCGACACAGATTCGCAGTATTTT
CASRAGTFDTDSQYF
>.|many|TRBV7-3|TRBJ2-3
TGTGCCAGCAGCTTACGGACAGTCACAGATACGCAGTATTTT
CASSLRTVTDTQYF
>TRBD1|many|TRBV10-2|TRBJ2-7
TGCGCCAGCAGAACCACAGGGGTCTCCTACGAGCAGTACTTC
CASRTTGVSYEQYF
>.|many|TRBV24-1|TRBJ1-5
TGTGCCACCAGTGATCGAGGACACCTGAATCAGCCCCAGCATTTT
CATSDRGHLNQPQHF
>.|many|TRBV27|TRBJ1-1
TGTGCCAGCAGTTTATTGGGGGTGGGGAACACTGAAGCTTTCTTT
CASSLLGVGNTEAFF
>.|many|TRBV4-2|TRBJ1-1
TGTGCCAGCAGCCCAGAGATCCCCAGGACTGAAGCTTTCTTT
CASSPEIPRTEAFF
>.|.|TRBV18|TRBJ2-2
TGTGCCAGCTCACCACCAGTAGCCCAGTTGGCCGGGGAGCTGTTTTTT
CASSPPVAQLAGELFF
>.|.|TRBV6-1|TRBJ2-2
TGTGCCAACTCCCGGGGCGGGGAGCTGTTTTTT
CANSRGGELFF